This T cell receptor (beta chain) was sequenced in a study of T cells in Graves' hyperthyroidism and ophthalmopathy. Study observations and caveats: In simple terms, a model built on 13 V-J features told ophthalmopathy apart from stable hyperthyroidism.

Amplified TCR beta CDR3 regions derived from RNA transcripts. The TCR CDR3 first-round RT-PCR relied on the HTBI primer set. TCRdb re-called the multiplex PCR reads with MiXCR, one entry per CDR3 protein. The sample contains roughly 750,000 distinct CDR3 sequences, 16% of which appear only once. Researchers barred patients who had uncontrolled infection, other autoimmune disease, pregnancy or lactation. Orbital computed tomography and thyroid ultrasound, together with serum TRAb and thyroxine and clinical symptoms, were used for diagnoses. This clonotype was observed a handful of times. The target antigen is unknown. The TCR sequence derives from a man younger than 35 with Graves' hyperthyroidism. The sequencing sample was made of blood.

The DNA of the CDR3 is TGTGCCAGTGAAGGGAGGGGTGAGCAGTTCTTC. This sequence encodes CASEGRGEQFF. The chain joins TRBV19 to TRBJ2-1, with TRBD2 matching 7 bases. This CDR3 is built from 11 residues. The V segment lost 8 bases and the J segment 9 bases; nucleotides outside the gene matches: 4. Germline V CDR1 and CDR2: LNHDA, SQIVND (reference sequence).